This T cell receptor beta chain stems from a study of blood T cell repertoires in COVID-19. This CDR3 has 18 amino acids. V shed 2 bases, J shed 2 bases, and the junction held 10 bases outside the gene matches. Looked up from germline, CDR1 is MDHEN and CDR2 is SYDVKM. Per the original methods: Counts of nucleated cells, estimated from reference gene primer amplification, were obtained. Libraries were prepared by immunoSEQ multiplex PCR; TCRdb keeps only in-frame clonotypes and omits some of them. That table furnishes V, J and clone size, whereas the DNA furnished D and trimming. Of under 250,000 clones detected, around four fifths appear once; the ten largest clones hold 7.6%.

The source material was peripheral blood. This sequence originates from a woman aged 50 to 60 with active or convalescent COVID-19. The gene calls are TRBV28 and TRBJ2-5; TRBD2 agrees at 11 bases. The CDR3 DNA reads as TGTGCCAGCAGTTTAAAAGGTCGACTAGCGGGGCAACAAGAGACCCAGTACTTC. Its protein product is CASSLKGRLAGQQETQYF.